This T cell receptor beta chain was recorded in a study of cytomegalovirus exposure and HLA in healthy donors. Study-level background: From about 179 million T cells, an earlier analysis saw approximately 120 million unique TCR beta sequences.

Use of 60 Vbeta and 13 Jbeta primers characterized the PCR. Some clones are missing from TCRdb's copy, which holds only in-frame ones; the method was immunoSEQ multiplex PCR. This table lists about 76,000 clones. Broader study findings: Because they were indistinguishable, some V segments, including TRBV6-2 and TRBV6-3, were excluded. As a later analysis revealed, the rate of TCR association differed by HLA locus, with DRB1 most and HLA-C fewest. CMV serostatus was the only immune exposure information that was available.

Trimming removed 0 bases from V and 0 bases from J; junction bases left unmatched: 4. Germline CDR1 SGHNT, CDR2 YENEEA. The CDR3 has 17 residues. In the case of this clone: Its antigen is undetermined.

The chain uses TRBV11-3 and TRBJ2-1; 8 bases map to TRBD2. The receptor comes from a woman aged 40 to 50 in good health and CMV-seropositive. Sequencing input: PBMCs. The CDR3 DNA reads TGTGCCAGCAGCTTAGAGGTGGGGACTAGCTCCTACAATGAGCAGTTCTTC. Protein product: CASSLEVGTSSYNEQFF.